Below, one T cell receptor (beta chain) is given with its context. This CDR3 contains 15 residues. V lost 3 bases and J 2 bases, leaving 12 bases between the germline ends. CDR1 LGHDT and CDR2 YNNKEL come from the germline V gene (reference sequence). In the authors' methods: Reference gene primer amplification in the assay estimated nucleated cell counts. Sequencing used immunoSEQ multiplex PCR; TCRdb keeps in-frame clones, though not all of them. V, J and clone size reflect that table, while D and trimming were determined from the DNA. The sample yields 30,000 to 40,000 clones, roughly 80% seen once. The sample is drawn from a study of blood T cell repertoires in COVID-19. Study summary: The origin of the acute and convalescent COVID-19 samples was the United States, Italy and Spain. Sample material is recorded as cDNA or gDNA derived from T cells, B-cell-depleted T cells, or PBMCs.

The V gene is TRBV3-1 (or the pseudogene TRBV3-2), the J gene TRBJ2-3; weak D call: TRBD1 (6 bases). This TCR was sampled from a woman in her sixties or seventies with acute or convalescent COVID-19. The sample was peripheral blood. The CDR3 region has the DNA TGTGCCAGCAGCCAGGCTGACAGGCTCACAGATACGCAGTATTTT. Translating gives CASSQADRLTDTQYF.